The rows below give T cell receptor beta chains drawn from one sample of a study of blood T cell repertoires in COVID-19. Sequenced by immunoSEQ multiplex PCR; TCRdb stores in-frame clones only, minus some. Of 100,000 to 110,000 clones in the sample, approximately 91% are singletons; the top ten hold less than 2.5%. The sequenced sample was peripheral blood. These receptors were collected from a man aged 50 or older with active COVID-19. The CDR3 runs from the conserved cysteine through the conserved F or W. D genes are given only for firm matches. For some rows the clone size is stated as once, few or many, or as a class when expanded; others skip it.

j_call v_call d_call clone_size cdr3_nt cdr3_aa
TRBJ2-4 TRBV19 TRBD2 . TGTGCCAGTAGTATGGGCGGACTAGCAGGCATTCAGTACTTC CASSMGGLAGIQYF
TRBJ2-1 TRBV5-1 TRBD2 . TGCGCCAGCAGCTTGGCTCTAGCGGGGGCTAATGAGCAGTTCTTC CASSLALAGANEQFF
TRBJ1-1 TRBV5-4 . . TGTGCCAGCAGCTTGACTATGGGAGTCGGTATGAACACTGAAGCTTTCTTT CASSLTMGVGMNTEAFF
TRBJ2-1 TRBV5-4 . . TGTGCCAGCAGCTTGGGTACAGCGGAACTGCACCGCTCCTACAATGAGCAGTTCTTC CASSLGTAELHRSYNEQFF
TRBJ1-2 TRBV12-3/TRBV12-4 . few TGTGCCAGCAGTTTAACCCGAGGGTATGGCTACACCTTC CASSLTRGYGYTF
TRBJ2-2 TRBV7-2 TRBD2 . TGTGCCAGCAGTTCCGGGACTAGATCTACCGGGGAGCTGTTTTTT CASSSGTRSTGELFF
TRBJ2-1 TRBV3-1/TRBV3-2 . . TGTGCCAGCAGCCAACCGACCGGGACTCCCAGCTCCTACAATGAGCAGTTCTTC CASSQPTGTPSSYNEQFF
TRBJ1-2 TRBV19 . medium-sized TGTGCCAGTAGTATATTACCGGGGAACGGCTACACCTTC CASSILPGNGYTF
TRBJ1-1 TRBV5-1 . few TGCGCCAGCAGCCCGGCTGGACAGCCAAACACTGAAGCTTTCTTT CASSPAGQPNTEAFF
TRBJ1-2 TRBV19 TRBD1 . TGTGCCAGCCGCACAGGGGGCACCTATGGCTACACCTTC CASRTGGTYGYTF
TRBJ2-3 TRBV5-1 TRBD2 . TGCGCCAGCAGCTTGGCGCCGGGACTAGCGGATACGCAGTATTTT CASSLAPGLADTQYF
TRBJ2-3 TRBV7-9 . . TGTGCCAGCACCCGTGGGGGGGGGCCTACAGATACGCAGTATTTT CASTRGGGPTDTQYF
TRBJ1-1 TRBV7-9 . . TGTGCCAGCAGCTTAGGAGGGGGGAACACTGAAGCTTTCTTT CASSLGGGNTEAFF
TRBJ1-2 TRBV7-2 . . TGTGCCAGCAGCTTAGACTCTCCGGGGAGGGGCTATGGCTACACCTTC CASSLDSPGRGYGYTF
TRBJ2-3 TRBV29-1 . . TGCAGCGTGGCCCGGGATTCCACAGATACGCAGTATTTT CSVARDSTDTQYF
TRBJ2-1 TRBV24-1 TRBD2 . TGTGCCACCAGTGATCCGGCCGGGACTAGCGCCAATGAGCAGTTCTTC CATSDPAGTSANEQFF
TRBJ2-1 TRBV11-1 . . TGTGCCAGCACCCAGACAGGTTCCTACAATGAGCAGTTCTTC CASTQTGSYNEQFF
TRBJ1-5 TRBV6-1 . . TGTGCCAGCAGTGAAGCGGCGGAGACCAGCCAGCATTTT CASSEAAETSQHF
TRBJ1-2 TRBV18 . . TGTGCCAGCTCTTCCGGCGGTACTCCTTATGGCTACACCTTC CASSSGGTPYGYTF
TRBJ2-2 TRBV10-3 TRBD1 . TGTGCCACCTCGGGACAGTCGAACACCGGGGAGCTGTTTTTT CATSGQSNTGELFF
TRBJ1-1 TRBV12-3/TRBV12-4 . . TGTGCCAGCAGTTCCAGGGCCGCCACTGAAGCTTTCTTT CASSSRAATEAFF
TRBJ1-1 TRBV12-3/TRBV12-4 . . TGTGCCAGCAGACAGTGGGCGGGGAATGAAGCTTTCTTT CASRQWAGNEAFF
TRBJ2-3 TRBV5-1 . . TGCGCCAGCAGCCCGGGGGAATTTACAGATACGCAGTATTTT CASSPGEFTDTQYF
TRBJ2-2 TRBV5-1 TRBD2 . TGCGCCAGCAGCCCCGGACTAGCGGAGGGTACCGGGGAGCTGTTTTTT CASSPGLAEGTGELFF
TRBJ2-7 TRBV6-5 TRBD1 . TGTGCCAGCAGTTTACGACAGGGGCTTACCTACGAGCAGTACTTC CASSLRQGLTYEQYF
TRBJ1-5 TRBV7-9 . . TGTGCCAGCAGCTTATCCGGGAATCAGCCCCAGCATTTT CASSLSGNQPQHF
TRBJ2-1 TRBV18 TRBD2 . TGTGCCAGCTCACCACCGACAGCGGGGGGGGGCAATGAGCAGTTCTTC CASSPPTAGGGNEQFF
TRBJ2-1 TRBV5-5 . . TGTGCCAGCAGCTTGTATGGCCGGAGAACTTTCTACAATGAGCAGTTCTTC CASSLYGRRTFYNEQFF
TRBJ2-1 TRBV7-2 . . TGTGCCAGCAGCTTAAGGCCGGGACTCAGCTCCCATGAGCAGTTCTTC CASSLRPGLSSHEQFF
TRBJ2-1 TRBV6-5 . . TGTGCCAGCAGTTCCCTCTTAGGCGGGGTGTTGAATGAGCAGTTCTTC CASSSLLGGVLNEQFF
TRBJ1-4 TRBV6-6 . . TGTGCCAGCATCCGCAATCTGAGTGAAAAACTGTTTTTT CASIRNLSEKLFF
TRBJ2-2 TRBV4-1 . . TGCGCCAGCAGCCCTGTCAGGGGTACGAACACCGGGGAGCTGTTTTTT CASSPVRGTNTGELFF
TRBJ1-2 TRBV19 . . TGTGCCAGTAGTATCTTCCCAGTAGGCTACACCTTC CASSIFPVGYTF